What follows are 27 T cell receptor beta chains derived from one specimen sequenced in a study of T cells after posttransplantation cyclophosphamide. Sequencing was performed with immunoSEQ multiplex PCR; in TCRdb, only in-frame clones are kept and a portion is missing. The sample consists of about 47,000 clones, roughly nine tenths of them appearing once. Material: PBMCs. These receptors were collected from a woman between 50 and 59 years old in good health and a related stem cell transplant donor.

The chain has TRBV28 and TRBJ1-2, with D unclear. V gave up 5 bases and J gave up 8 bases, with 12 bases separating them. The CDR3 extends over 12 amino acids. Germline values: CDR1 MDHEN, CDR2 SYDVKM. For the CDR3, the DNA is TGTGCCAGCAGTGCTCGTGAGGTAGGCTACACCTTC. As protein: CASSAREVGYTF.

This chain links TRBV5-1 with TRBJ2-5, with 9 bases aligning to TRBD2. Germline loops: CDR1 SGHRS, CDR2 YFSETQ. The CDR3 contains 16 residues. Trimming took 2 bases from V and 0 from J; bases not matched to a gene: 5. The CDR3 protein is CASSFPASGDQETQYF. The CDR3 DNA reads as TGCGCCAGCAGCTTTCCCGCTAGCGGGGACCAAGAGACCCAGTACTTC.

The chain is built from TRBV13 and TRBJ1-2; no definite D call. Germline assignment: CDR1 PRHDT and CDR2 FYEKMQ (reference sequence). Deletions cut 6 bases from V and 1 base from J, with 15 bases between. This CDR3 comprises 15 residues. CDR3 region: CASRSLIQSNYGYTF. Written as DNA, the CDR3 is TGTGCCAGCAGGTCCCTGATACAGAGTAACTATGGCTACACCTTC.

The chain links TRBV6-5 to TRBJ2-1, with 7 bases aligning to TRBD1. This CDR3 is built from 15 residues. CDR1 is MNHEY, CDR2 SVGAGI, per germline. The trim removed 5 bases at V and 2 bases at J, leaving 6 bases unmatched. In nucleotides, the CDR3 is TGTGCCAGCAGTCCACGGGACAGCACCTACAATGAGCAGTTCTTC. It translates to CASSPRDSTYNEQFF.

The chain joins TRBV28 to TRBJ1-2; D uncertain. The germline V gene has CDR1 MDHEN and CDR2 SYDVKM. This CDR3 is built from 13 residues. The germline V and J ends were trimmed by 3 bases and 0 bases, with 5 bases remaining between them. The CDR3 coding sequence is TGTGCCAGCAGTTTCGCGGCTAACTATGGCTACACCTTC. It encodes CASSFAANYGYTF.

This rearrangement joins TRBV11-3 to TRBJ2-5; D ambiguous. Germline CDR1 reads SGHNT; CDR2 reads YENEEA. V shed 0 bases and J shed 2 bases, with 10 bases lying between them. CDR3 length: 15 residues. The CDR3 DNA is TGTGCCAGCAGCTTAGATCGAGACAATCAAGAGACCCAGTACTTC. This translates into CASSLDRDNQETQYF.

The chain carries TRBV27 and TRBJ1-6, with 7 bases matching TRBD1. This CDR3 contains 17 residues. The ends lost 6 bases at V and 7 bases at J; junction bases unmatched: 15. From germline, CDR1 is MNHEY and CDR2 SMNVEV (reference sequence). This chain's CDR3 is CASSYSTSGTANSPLHF. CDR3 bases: TGTGCCAGCAGCTACTCTACCTCCGGGACAGCCAATTCACCCCTCCACTTT.

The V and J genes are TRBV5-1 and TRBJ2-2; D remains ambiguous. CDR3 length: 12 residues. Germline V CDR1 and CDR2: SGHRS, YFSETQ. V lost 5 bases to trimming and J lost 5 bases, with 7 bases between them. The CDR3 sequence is CASREHTGELFF. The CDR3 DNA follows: TGCGCCAGCAGAGAACATACCGGGGAGCTGTTTTTT.

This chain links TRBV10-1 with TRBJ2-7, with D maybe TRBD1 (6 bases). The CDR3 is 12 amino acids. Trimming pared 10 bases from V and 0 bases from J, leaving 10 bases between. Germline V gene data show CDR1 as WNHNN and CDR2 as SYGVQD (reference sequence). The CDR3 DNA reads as TGCGCCACTGGGGACACCTCCTACGAGCAGTACTTC. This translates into CATGDTSYEQYF.

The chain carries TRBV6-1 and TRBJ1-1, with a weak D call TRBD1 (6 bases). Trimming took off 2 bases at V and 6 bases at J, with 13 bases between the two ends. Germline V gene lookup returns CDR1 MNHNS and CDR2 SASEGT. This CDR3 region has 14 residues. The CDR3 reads CASSENREVSEAFF. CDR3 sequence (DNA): TGTGCCAGCAGTGAAAACAGGGAAGTCTCTGAAGCTTTCTTT.

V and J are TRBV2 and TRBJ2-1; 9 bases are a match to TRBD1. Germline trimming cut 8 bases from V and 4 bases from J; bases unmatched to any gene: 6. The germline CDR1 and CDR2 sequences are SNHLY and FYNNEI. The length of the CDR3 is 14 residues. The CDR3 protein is CASADRGVYNEQFF. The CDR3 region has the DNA TGTGCCAGCGCTGACAGGGGGGTTTACAATGAGCAGTTCTTC.

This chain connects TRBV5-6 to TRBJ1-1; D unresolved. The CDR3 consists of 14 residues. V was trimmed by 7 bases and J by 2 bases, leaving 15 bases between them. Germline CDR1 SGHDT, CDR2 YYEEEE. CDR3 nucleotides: TGTGCCAGCTTCTCAGACTTCGGAAACACTGAAGCTTTCTTT. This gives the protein CASFSDFGNTEAFF.

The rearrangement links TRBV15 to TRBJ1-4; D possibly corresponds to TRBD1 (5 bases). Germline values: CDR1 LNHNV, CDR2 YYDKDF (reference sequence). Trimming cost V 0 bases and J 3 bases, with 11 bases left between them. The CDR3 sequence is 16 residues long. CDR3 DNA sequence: TGTGCCACCAGCAGAGATCCCCCAGGGTCTAATGAAAAACTGTTTTTT. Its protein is CATSRDPPGSNEKLFF.

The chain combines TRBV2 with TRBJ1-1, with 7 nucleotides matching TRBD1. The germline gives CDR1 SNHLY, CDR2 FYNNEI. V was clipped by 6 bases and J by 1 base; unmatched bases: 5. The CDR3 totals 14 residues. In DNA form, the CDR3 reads TGTGCCAGCAGCGAGGACAGGACGAACACTGAAGCTTTCTTT. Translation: CASSEDRTNTEAFF.

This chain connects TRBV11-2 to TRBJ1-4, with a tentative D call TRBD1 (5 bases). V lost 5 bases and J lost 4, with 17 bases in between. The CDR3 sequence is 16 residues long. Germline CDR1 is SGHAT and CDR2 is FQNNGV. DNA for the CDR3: TGTGCCAGCAGCCAATCCCCGACGGGGGATAATGAAAAACTGTTTTTT. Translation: CASSQSPTGDNEKLFF.

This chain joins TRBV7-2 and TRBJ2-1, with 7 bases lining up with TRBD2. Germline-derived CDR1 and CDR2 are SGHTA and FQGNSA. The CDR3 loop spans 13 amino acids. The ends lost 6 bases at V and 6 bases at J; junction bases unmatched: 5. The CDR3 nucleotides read TGTGCCAGCAGTTCGGGGAGGGCCAATGAGCAGTTCTTC. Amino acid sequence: CASSSGRANEQFF.

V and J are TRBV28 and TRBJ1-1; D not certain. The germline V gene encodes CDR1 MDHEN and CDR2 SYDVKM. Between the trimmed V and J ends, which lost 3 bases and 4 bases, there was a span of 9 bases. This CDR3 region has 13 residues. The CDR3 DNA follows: TGTGCCAGCAGTTTCTTAGGAGGCACTGAAGCTTTCTTT. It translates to CASSFLGGTEAFF.

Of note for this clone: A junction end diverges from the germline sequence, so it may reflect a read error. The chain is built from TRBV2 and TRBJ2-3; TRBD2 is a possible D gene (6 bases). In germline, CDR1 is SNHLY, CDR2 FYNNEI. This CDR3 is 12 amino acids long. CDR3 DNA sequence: TGTGCCTGCGGGGCGAGCGGCACAACGCGGTATTTT. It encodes CACGASGTTRYF.

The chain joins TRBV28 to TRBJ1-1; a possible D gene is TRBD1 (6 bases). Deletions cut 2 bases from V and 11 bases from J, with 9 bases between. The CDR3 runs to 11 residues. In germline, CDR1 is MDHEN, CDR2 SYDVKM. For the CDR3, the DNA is TGTGCCAGCAGTTTACAGGGGCGTGCTTTCTTT. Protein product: CASSLQGRAFF.

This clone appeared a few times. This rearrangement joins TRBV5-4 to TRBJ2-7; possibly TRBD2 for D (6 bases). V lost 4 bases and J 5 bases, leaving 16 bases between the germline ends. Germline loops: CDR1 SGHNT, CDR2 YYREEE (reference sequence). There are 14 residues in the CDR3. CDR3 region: CASSQNWEADEQYF. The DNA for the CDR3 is TGTGCCAGCAGCCAAAATTGGGAGGCCGACGAGCAGTACTTC.

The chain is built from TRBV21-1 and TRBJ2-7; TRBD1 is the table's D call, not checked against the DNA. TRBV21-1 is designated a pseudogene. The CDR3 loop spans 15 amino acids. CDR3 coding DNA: TGTGCCAGCAGCCCAAGTGGGGACAGTCCCTACGAGCAGTACTTC. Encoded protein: CASSPSGDSPYEQYF.

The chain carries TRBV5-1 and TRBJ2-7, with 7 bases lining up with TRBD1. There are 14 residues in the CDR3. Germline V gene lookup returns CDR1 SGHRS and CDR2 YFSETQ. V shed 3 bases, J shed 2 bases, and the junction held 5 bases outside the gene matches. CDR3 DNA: TGCGCCAGCAGCTCCGACAGGGACCCCTACGAGCAGTACTTC. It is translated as CASSSDRDPYEQYF.

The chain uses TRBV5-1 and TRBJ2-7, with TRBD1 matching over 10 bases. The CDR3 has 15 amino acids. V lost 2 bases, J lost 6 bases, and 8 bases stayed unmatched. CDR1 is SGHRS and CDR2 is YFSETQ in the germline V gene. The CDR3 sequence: CASSLRQGAVGEQYF. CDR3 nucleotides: TGCGCCAGCAGCTTACGACAGGGGGCTGTTGGCGAGCAGTACTTC.

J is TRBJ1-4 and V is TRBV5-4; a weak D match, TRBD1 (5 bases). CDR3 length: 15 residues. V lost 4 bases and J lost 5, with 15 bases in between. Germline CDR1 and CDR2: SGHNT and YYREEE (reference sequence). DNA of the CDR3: TGTGCCAGCAGCAATACAGGTTCCCGAAATGAAAAACTGTTTTTT. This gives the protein CASSNTGSRNEKLFF.

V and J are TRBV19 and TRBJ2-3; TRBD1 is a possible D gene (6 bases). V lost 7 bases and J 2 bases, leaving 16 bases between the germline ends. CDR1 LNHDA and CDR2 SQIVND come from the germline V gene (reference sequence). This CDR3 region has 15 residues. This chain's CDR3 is CASTSAAGVTDTQYF. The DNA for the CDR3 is TGTGCCAGTACCTCGGCGGCAGGGGTCACAGATACGCAGTATTTT.

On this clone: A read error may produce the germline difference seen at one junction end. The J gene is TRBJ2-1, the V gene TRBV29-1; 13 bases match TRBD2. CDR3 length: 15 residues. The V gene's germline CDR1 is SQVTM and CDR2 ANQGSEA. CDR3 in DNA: TGCAGCGCTGAACTAGCGGGAGGGCCCATCAATGAGCAGTTCTTC. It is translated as CSAELAGGPINEQFF.

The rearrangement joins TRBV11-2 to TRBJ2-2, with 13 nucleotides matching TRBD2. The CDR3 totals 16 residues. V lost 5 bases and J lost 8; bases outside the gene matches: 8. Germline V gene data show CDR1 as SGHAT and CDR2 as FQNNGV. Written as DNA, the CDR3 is TGTGCCAGCAGCGTAACTAGCGGGGGGGCTTCTGGGGAGCTGTTTTTT. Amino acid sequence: CASSVTSGGASGELFF.